This T cell receptor (beta chain) is from a study of T-cell reconstitution after alpha-beta-depleted transplantation in children. This sample's TCRbeta library carried unique molecular identifier barcodes. TCRdb recomputed calls from the PCR reads with MiXCR, one row per CDR3 protein. Among hundreds of thousands of distinct CDR3 sequences listed, roughly 15% were seen once. The receptor was derived from a human donor who donated a stem cell graft to a child with acute myeloid leukemia. The material sequenced was PBMCs from the stem cell graft donor, taken from the stem cell graft.

The CDR3: CASMKGSYNSPLHF. The CDR3 DNA is TGTGCCAGCATGAAGGGCTCCTATAATTCACCCCTCCACTTT. V gene TRBV12-3 or TRBV12-4 combines with J gene TRBJ1-6; D is unclear. V shed 7 bases and J shed 0 bases, with 7 bases lying between them. The CDR3 covers 14 residues.